The T cell receptor beta chain described here comes from a study of cytomegalovirus exposure and HLA in healthy donors. Data came from immunoSEQ multiplex PCR; TCRdb stores just in-frame clones and leaves some out. The top ten hold more than 0.7% of the sample, which has about 160,000 clones, approximately 96% seen once. The CDR3 sequence is 16 residues long. Per germline, CDR1 SGDLS and CDR2 YYNGEE. The V gene end was trimmed by 3 bases and the J gene end by 2 bases; junction bases not matched to a gene: 8. Study-wide points: Using the classifier, cytomegalovirus status was reportedly diagnosed with high specificity and sensitivity. It was around 160 TCR beta chains that were listed as cytomegalovirus-associated. First-cohort TCR clusters tended to co-occur in the 95 to 150 validation repertoires, a later analysis found. TCR sequences were mostly rare, though some public TCRs occurred in many donors.

To note about this clone: Antigen specificity is unknown.

The source of this sequence is a woman in her late teens or twenties in good health and CMV-seronegative. The sequencing input was PBMCs. The chain joins TRBV9 to TRBJ2-5, with TRBD1 matching 9 bases. This CDR3 is CASSATGTGIQETQYF. CDR3 nucleotides: TGTGCCAGCAGCGCTACCGGGACAGGGATTCAAGAGACCCAGTACTTC.